These 2 T cell receptor beta chains came from one sample sequenced in a study of blood T cell repertoires in COVID-19. Repertoires were generated with immunoSEQ multiplex PCR, while TCRdb's copy carries only in-frame clones and drops some. The profile shows 35,000 to 45,000 clones, over 80% of them singletons. The sample taken for sequencing was peripheral blood. Every receptor here comes from a human donor in a cohort sampled during active COVID-19.

The rearrangement joins TRBV6-5 to TRBJ2-7; 8 bases map to TRBD1. The CDR3 sequence is 14 residues long. Germline lookup yields CDR1 MNHEY and CDR2 SVGAGI. With 6 bases clipped from V and 2 bases from J, the junction kept 6 bases outside the gene matches. This CDR3 is CASRATGETYEQYF. CDR3 coding DNA: TGTGCCAGCAGAGCGACAGGGGAAACCTACGAGCAGTACTTC.

The chain recombines TRBV14 with TRBJ2-5, with unresolved D. The V gene lost 1 base and the J gene lost 4 bases, with 4 bases spanning the gap. The CDR3 runs to 12 residues. CDR1 and CDR2 from the germline V gene are SGHDN and FVKESK. The DNA for the CDR3 is TGTGCCAGCAGCCAAGTATTAGAGACCCAGTACTTC. This gives the protein CASSQVLETQYF.